Below, 9 T cell receptor beta chains from the same sample are listed, as sequenced in a study of OX40 agonist ivuxolimab in advanced cancers. Libraries were made using the immunoSEQ multiplex PCR assay. TCRdb carries this immuneACCESS record with in-frame sequences only. Its versions omit some clonotypes, under half of them owing to an unresolved V gene in the studies checked, with the rest unexplained. The sample records some 74,000 clones, 65% to 90% of which are singletons. Together, the top ten hold roughly 0.5% of the sample. The sequences come from CD4+ or CD8+ T cells sorted from blood, collected in a trial of the OX40 agonist ivuxolimab. The receptor source for this set is an adult with an advanced solid tumor such as melanoma, head and neck, liver or kidney cancer.

This chain joins TRBV6-6 and TRBJ2-7; D may be TRBD2 (5 bases). Germline V gives CDR1 MNHNY, CDR2 SVGAGI (reference sequence). V lost 2 bases to trimming and J lost 4 bases, with 12 bases between them. This CDR3 region has 14 residues. The CDR3 loop is CASSYPEAGYEQYF. The CDR3 coding sequence is TGTGCCAGCAGTTACCCCGAGGCGGGTTACGAGCAGTACTTC.

This chain uses TRBV5-1 with TRBJ2-7; TRBD1 aligns across 10 bases. The V gene end was trimmed by 5 bases and the J gene end by 2 bases; junction bases not matched to a gene: 4. Germline-derived CDR1 and CDR2 are SGHRS and YFSETQ. This CDR3 has 14 amino acids. CDR3 coding DNA: TGCGCCAGCAGTCATGGGACAGGGGCCTACGAGCAGTACTTC. It codes for CASSHGTGAYEQYF.

A single count supports this clone. In nucleotides, the CDR3 is TGTGCCAGCAGCTTATTACTGGCGAACACTGAAGCTTTCTTT. Protein: CASSLLLANTEAFF. This sequence joins TRBV7-9 and TRBJ1-1; no firm D call. The CDR3 is 14 residues long. V gave up 2 bases and J gave up 1 base, with 8 bases separating them. Per the germline V gene, CDR1 is SEHNR and CDR2 is FQNEAQ (reference sequence).

Worth noting for this clone: The junction shows a germline mismatch at one end, possibly a read error. The chain is built from TRBV7-7 and TRBJ2-5; D is unclear. From germline, CDR1 is SSHAT and CDR2 FNYEAQ (reference sequence). The CDR3 runs 13 residues. CDR3 residues: CASSSTLRETQYF. The CDR3 DNA sequence: TGTGCTAGCAGCTCAACCCTTCGGGAGACCCAGTACTTC. Full variable domain (outside the CDR3, taken from reference TRBV7-7 and TRBJ2-5): GAGVSQSPRYKVTKRGQDVTLRCDPISSHATLYWYQQALGQGPEFLTYFNYEAQPDKSGLPSDRFSAERPEGSISTLTIQRTEQRDSAMYRCASSSTLRETQYFGPGTRLLVL.

The genes are TRBV7-4 and TRBJ2-7, with D perhaps matching TRBD2 (6 bases). V shed 5 bases and J shed 2 bases, with 13 bases lying between them. The CDR3 is 14 amino acids. The V gene's germline CDR1 is SGHVT and CDR2 SQSDAQ. This chain's CDR3 is CASSPTTSTYEQYF. The CDR3 nucleotides are TGTGCCAGCAGCCCCACTACTAGCACCTACGAGCAGTACTTC.

The chain has TRBV19 and TRBJ2-6; 11 nucleotides match TRBD1. The V segment lost 5 bases and the J segment 17 bases; nucleotides outside the gene matches: 11. The CDR3 has 14 residues. Looked up from germline, CDR1 is LNHDA and CDR2 is SQIVND (reference sequence). CDR3 bases: TGTGCCAGTAGTCGGGGACAGGGGGGTATGTACGTGACTTTC. Amino acid sequence: CASSRGQGGMYVTF.

This chain connects TRBV7-3 to TRBJ2-1; 7 bases map to TRBD2. V gave up 1 base and J gave up 0 bases; unmatched junction bases: 3. Germline CDR1 reads SGHTA; CDR2 reads FQGTGA. CDR3 length equals 16 residues. CDR3 in DNA: TGTGCCAGCAGCTTAAGCGGCGGGAGCTCCTACAATGAGCAGTTCTTC. This codes for CASSLSGGSSYNEQFF.

The chain is built from TRBV28 and TRBJ2-7; the D gene is possibly TRBD2 (5 bases). V shed 6 bases and J shed 6 bases, with 15 bases lying between them. Germline values: CDR1 MDHEN, CDR2 SYDVKM. The CDR3 runs to 13 residues. The CDR3 protein is CASSFPGDLEQYF. The DNA of the CDR3 is TGTGCCAGCAGCTTTCCCGGGGATCTCGAGCAGTACTTC.

The CDR3 is CASSAGRDTQYF. CDR3 sequence (DNA): TGTGCCAGCAGCGCAGGAAGAGATACGCAGTATTTT. This chain links TRBV7-9 with TRBJ2-3; D unresolved. This CDR3 is 12 amino acids long. V gave up 5 bases and J gave up 5 bases, with 8 bases separating them. CDR1 and CDR2 (germline): SEHNR, FQNEAQ (reference sequence).